This entry lists 8 T cell receptor beta chains sequenced from one sample in a study of cytomegalovirus exposure and HLA in healthy donors. The PCR employed 60 Vbeta primers together with 13 Jbeta primers. Only in-frame clones appear in the TCRdb table, and some are missing; sequencing was by immunoSEQ multiplex PCR. The sample lists approximately 140,000 clones; 79% were seen once. Input material: PBMCs. Source of these receptors: a man in his fifties or sixties in good health and CMV-seropositive.

The CDR3 spells CASSDSGTGPGLGSGNTIYF. The CDR3 DNA reads TGTGCCAGCAGTGACTCAGGGACAGGGCCAGGGCTGGGCTCTGGAAACACCATATATTTT. The J gene is TRBJ1-3, the V gene TRBV6-4; 9 nucleotides line up with TRBD1. This CDR3 region has 20 residues. Germline assignment: CDR1 MRHNA and CDR2 SNTAGT. The junction had 12 bases not matched to a gene; V was cut back by 0 bases and J by 0 bases.

V usage is TRBV28 and J usage is TRBJ1-3, with D hard to call. Trimming cost V 4 bases and J 1 base, with 8 bases left between them. This CDR3 region has 14 residues. The germline V gene encodes CDR1 MDHEN and CDR2 SYDVKM. Here the CDR3 reads CASSSPGSGNTIYF. The CDR3 DNA sequence: TGTGCCAGCAGTTCCCCCGGGTCTGGAAACACCATATATTTT.

This clone was observed once. The V and J genes are TRBV5-6 and TRBJ2-7, with 10 bases aligning to TRBD1. CDR1 is SGHDT, CDR2 YYEEEE, per germline. The junction had 6 bases not matched to a gene; V was cut back by 0 bases and J by 3 bases. The CDR3 sequence is 16 residues long. CDR3 in DNA: TGTGCCAGCAGCTTGGCCCGGACAGGGGGGTTCTACGAGCAGTACTTC. Protein sequence: CASSLARTGGFYEQYF. Together with reference TRBV5-6 and TRBJ2-7, the CDR3 gives the full variable domain: DAGVTQSPTHLIKTRGQQVTLRCSPKSGHDTVSWYQQALGQGPQFIFQYYEEEERQRGNFPDRFSGHQFPNYSSELNVNALLLGDSALYLCASSLARTGGFYEQYFGPGTRLTVT.

V is TRBV28 and J is TRBJ1-2; D unclear. Trimming cost V 5 bases and J 0 bases, with 10 bases left between them. The germline V gene encodes CDR1 MDHEN and CDR2 SYDVKM. The CDR3 covers 14 residues. The CDR3 DNA reads TGTGCCAGCAGTCCCTTAGGAGCTAACTATGGCTACACCTTC. It codes for CASSPLGANYGYTF.

This rearrangement joins TRBV29-1 to TRBJ1-2; 7 bases are a match to TRBD1. J gave up 3 bases and V 5 bases, and 6 bases lay outside the gene matches. CDR3 size: 13 residues. Germline assignment: CDR1 SQVTM and CDR2 ANQGSEA. The CDR3 DNA follows: TGCAGCGTTTTGACAGGGTCCCACTATGGCTACACCTTC. Amino acid sequence: CSVLTGSHYGYTF.

This sequence joins TRBV30 and TRBJ2-3; 7 bases are shared with TRBD2. Trimming at V came to 2 bases and at J to 6 bases, leaving 11 bases not matched to a gene. The CDR3 runs to 15 residues. The germline CDR1 and CDR2 sequences are GTSNPN and SVGIG (reference sequence). The CDR3 nucleotides are TGTGCCTGGAGTCGTGGGGAGGGCCGCGAGGATACGCAGTATTTT. This codes for CAWSRGEGREDTQYF.

The V and J genes are TRBV27 and TRBJ2-7, with a weak D call TRBD2 (6 bases). The CDR3 contains 14 residues. The germline V and J ends were trimmed by 7 bases and 0 bases, with 13 bases remaining between them. CDR1 and CDR2 (germline): MNHEY, SMNVEV (reference sequence). CDR3 bases: TGTGCCAGCACCTTAGCGGTCTCCTCCTACGAGCAGTACTTC. Its translation is CASTLAVSSYEQYF.

The chain couples TRBV11-2 to TRBJ1-2; unclear D gene. The CDR3 sequence is 12 residues long. Germline CDR1 SGHAT, CDR2 FQNNGV. With 5 bases removed from V and 4 bases from J, the gap between germline ends came to 8 bases. Here the CDR3 DNA reads TGTGCCAGCAGCCTGCGCCTCTATGGCTACACCTTC. Amino acid sequence: CASSLRLYGYTF.